These T cell receptor beta chains were read from a single sample in a study of CD8 T cells in ankylosing spondylitis. TCRdb recomputed calls from the 5' RACE reads with MiXCR, one row per CDR3 protein. The repertoire consists of some 140,000 distinct CDR3 sequences, with roughly 8.8% occurring once and the leading ten covering 7.3%. The sequenced material came from synovial fluid, either unsorted or a sorted T cell fraction (not recorded which). The receptors originated from a male donor with ankylosing spondylitis. Each CDR3 is given with its conserved first and last residue. Fields, in order: CDR3 length, V gene, J gene, clone size, D gene, CDR3 protein, CDR3 DNA. A D gene is named only where the DNA matches it firmly. A clone size is listed for some rows: how often the clone was seen (once, few, many), or a class if it is expanded.

CDR3 length: 12; V gene: TRBV7-2; J gene: TRBJ1-2; clone size: many; D gene: .; CDR3 protein: CASSLAWEGYTF; CDR3 DNA: TGTGCCAGCAGCTTAGCCTGGGAAGGCTACACCTTC
CDR3 length: 15; V gene: TRBV6-1; J gene: TRBJ1-5; clone size: few; D gene: .; CDR3 protein: CASSPRGDIYQPQHF; CDR3 DNA: TGTGCCAGCAGCCCCAGAGGGGACATCTATCAGCCCCAGCATTTT
CDR3 length: 11; V gene: TRBV10-3; J gene: TRBJ2-7; clone size: .; D gene: .; CDR3 protein: CAIGDLYEQYF; CDR3 DNA: TGTGCCATCGGGGACCTCTACGAGCAGTACTTC
CDR3 length: 15; V gene: TRBV20-1; J gene: TRBJ2-3; clone size: .; D gene: TRBD1; CDR3 protein: CSERTGDSLTDTQYF; CDR3 DNA: TGCAGTGAAAGGACAGGGGATAGCCTCACAGATACGCAGTATTTT
CDR3 length: 19; V gene: TRBV20-1; J gene: TRBJ2-1; clone size: .; D gene: TRBD2; CDR3 protein: CSGQAPGLAVSSSYNEQFF; CDR3 DNA: TGCAGTGGCCAGGCTCCGGGCCTAGCGGTATCGAGCTCCTACAATGAGCAGTTCTTC
CDR3 length: 12; V gene: TRBV20-1; J gene: TRBJ2-1; clone size: many; D gene: TRBD2; CDR3 protein: CSARGTSSEQFF; CDR3 DNA: TGCAGTGCTAGAGGGACTAGCAGTGAGCAGTTCTTC
CDR3 length: 12; V gene: TRBV28; J gene: TRBJ2-7; clone size: few; D gene: .; CDR3 protein: CASSDIRNEQYF; CDR3 DNA: TGTGCCAGCAGTGATATCCGCAACGAGCAGTACTTC
CDR3 length: 14; V gene: TRBV12-3/TRBV12-4; J gene: TRBJ1-1; clone size: many; D gene: .; CDR3 protein: CASSLYGDLVEAFF; CDR3 DNA: TGTGCCAGCAGTTTATATGGGGATTTGGTTGAAGCTTTCTTT
CDR3 length: 14; V gene: TRBV5-1; J gene: TRBJ2-7; clone size: .; D gene: TRBD2; CDR3 protein: CASSELAGEYEQYF; CDR3 DNA: TGCGCCAGCAGCGAACTAGCGGGAGAGTACGAGCAGTACTTC
CDR3 length: 14; V gene: TRBV20-1; J gene: TRBJ2-7; clone size: many; D gene: .; CDR3 protein: CSAREEGQSGKQYF; CDR3 DNA: TGCAGTGCTAGAGAGGAGGGACAGAGCGGGAAGCAGTACTTC
CDR3 length: 10; V gene: TRBV2; J gene: TRBJ1-2; clone size: .; D gene: .; CDR3 protein: CASQASTYTF; CDR3 DNA: TGTGCCAGCCAAGCGTCGACCTACACCTTC
CDR3 length: 13; V gene: TRBV7-9; J gene: TRBJ2-1; clone size: .; D gene: TRBD2; CDR3 protein: CASRTSAYNEQFF; CDR3 DNA: TGTGCCAGCCGGACTAGCGCCTACAATGAGCAGTTCTTC
CDR3 length: 18; V gene: TRBV12-3/TRBV12-4; J gene: TRBJ1-3; clone size: many; D gene: .; CDR3 protein: CASSFVRGSEDPGNTIYF; CDR3 DNA: TGTGCCAGCAGTTTTGTCCGAGGTTCCGAAGATCCCGGAAACACCATATATTTT
CDR3 length: 13; V gene: TRBV20-1; J gene: TRBJ2-3; clone size: many; D gene: .; CDR3 protein: CSATHPGVDTQYF; CDR3 DNA: TGCAGTGCTACTCACCCGGGAGTAGATACGCAGTATTTT
CDR3 length: 15; V gene: TRBV12-3/TRBV12-4; J gene: TRBJ1-2; clone size: many; D gene: .; CDR3 protein: CASSFGGATNYGYTF; CDR3 DNA: TGTGCCAGCAGTTTCGGCGGGGCAACTAACTATGGCTACACCTTC